This T cell receptor (beta chain) was sequenced for a study of cytomegalovirus exposure and HLA in healthy donors. For the study at large: As an earlier analysis found, some 170 million T cells yielded approximately 100 million unique TCR beta sequences.

To note about this clone: The antigen remains undetermined.

The PCR employed 60 Vbeta primers together with 13 Jbeta primers. Sequencing was performed with immunoSEQ multiplex PCR; in TCRdb, only in-frame clones are kept and a portion is missing. This sample has about 80,000 clones, with 79% found just once. General observations from the study: What TCR beta sequences reportedly achieved was accurate prediction of HLA-A and HLA-B alleles in most subjects. Sequencing likely produced, as an artifact, a cluster of highly shared sequence variants.

The CDR3 covers 15 residues. V was clipped by 4 bases and J by 1 base; unmatched bases: 6. The germline CDR1 and CDR2 sequences are SGDLS and YYNGEE. This TCR came from a middle-aged woman in good health and CMV-seropositive. Sequencing was performed on PBMCs. The chain couples TRBV9 to TRBJ1-1; 8 bases map to TRBD1. CDR3 coding DNA: TGTGCCAGCAGCAGGCAGGGGGCTACGAACACTGAAGCTTTCTTT. Amino acid sequence: CASSRQGATNTEAFF.